These 6 T cell receptor beta chains originate from one sample sequenced in a study of blood T cells in healthy people across ages. PCR was performed a second time for roughly 7 to 11 cycles using a sample-barcoded 5' primer and a J-beta primer mix. TCRdb passed the 5' RACE reads through MiXCR, listing each CDR3 protein once. The top ten hold around 37% of the sample, which has 600,000 to 650,000 distinct CDR3 sequences, roughly 50% seen once. Sequences were obtained from blood. The source is a man aged 60 to 69 in good health.

This sequence joins TRBV7-2 and TRBJ2-7, with D maybe TRBD2 (6 bases). Germline CDR1 and CDR2: SGHTA and FQGNSA. The length of the CDR3 is 14 residues. With 7 bases removed from V and 5 bases from J, the gap between germline ends came to 18 bases. CDR3 coding DNA: TGTGCCAGCACTTTAGTGGCGGGGTACAACGAGCAGTACGTC. As protein: CASTLVAGYNEQYV.

J is TRBJ2-1 and V is TRBV20-1, with D perhaps assigned TRBD1 or TRBD2 (5 bases each). CDR1 DFQATT and CDR2 SNEGSKA come from the germline V gene (reference sequence). Trimming left V 3 bases short and J 0 bases short, with 12 bases between. This CDR3 region has 15 residues. CDR3: CSASRGPSSYNEQFF. CDR3 coding DNA: TGCAGTGCTAGCCGGGGACCGAGCTCCTACAATGAGCAGTTCTTC.

The chain links TRBV7-2 to TRBJ1-5; D unclear. CDR3 length: 17 amino acids. In germline, CDR1 is SGHTA, CDR2 FQGNSA. The ends were cut back, 4 bases at V and 3 bases at J, with 19 bases in the middle. The CDR3 region is CASSSPFREFDNQPQHF. CDR3 nucleotide sequence: TGTGCCAGCAGCTCTCCCTTTCGGGAATTTGACAATCAGCCCCAGCATTTT.

This chain uses TRBV9 with TRBJ2-1, with D possibly being TRBD2 (5 bases). CDR1 is SGDLS, CDR2 YYNGEE, per germline. This CDR3 spans 14 amino acids. V lost 0 bases to trimming and J lost 10 bases, with 14 bases between them. DNA of the CDR3: TGTGCCAGCAGCGTAGTCCAGCCCTGGGAGGAGCAGTTCTTC. It is translated as CASSVVQPWEEQFF.

The chain recombines TRBV25-1 with TRBJ2-7; D call uncertain. The germline V gene has CDR1 MGHDK and CDR2 SYGVNS. V lost 8 bases, J lost 0 bases, and 11 bases lay in between. The CDR3 is 13 residues long. CDR3 coding DNA: TGTGCCAGCGGTTCTCTTAGCTCCTACGAGCAGTACTTC. Translation gives CASGSLSSYEQYF.

The V gene is TRBV5-1, the J gene TRBJ1-2; a weak D match, TRBD1 (6 bases). This CDR3 is built from 14 residues. Trimming stripped 3 bases from V and 5 bases from J, with 14 bases between. The germline V gene encodes CDR1 SGHRS and CDR2 YFSETQ. The CDR3 protein is CASSWGNTGYGYTF. In DNA, the CDR3 is TGCGCCAGCAGCTGGGGGAATACAGGGTATGGCTACACCTTC.